The T cell receptor beta chain under discussion was sequenced for a study of T cells in Graves' hyperthyroidism and ophthalmopathy. General observations from the study: Most clonotypes that expanded in the thyroid above 0.001 also showed up in blood. Ophthalmopathy, as predicted by the model, came a median approximately 5.9 months after the prediction.

Turning to this clonotype: What it binds is unknown.

From RNA transcripts, TCR beta CDR3 regions were amplified. Using the HTBI primer set, a first-round RT-PCR was run on the TCR CDR3. Via MiXCR, TCRdb re-called the multiplex PCR reads, giving one row per CDR3 protein. The sample carries about 96,000 distinct CDR3 sequences, under 65% recorded once. Clinical symptoms, serum thyroxine and TRAb, thyroid ultrasound and orbital computed tomography were used for the diagnoses. Sequences were obtained from blood. The receptor was isolated from a woman aged 40 to 49 with Graves' hyperthyroidism.

The CDR3 DNA reads TGCAGTGCCGTACTAGCGGGAGCCTCCTACGAGCAGTACTTC. This sequence encodes CSAVLAGASYEQYF. The chain carries TRBV20-1 and TRBJ2-7; 11 positions match TRBD2. CDR1 DFQATT and CDR2 SNEGSKA come from the germline V gene (reference sequence). Trimming took 6 bases from V and 0 from J; bases not matched to a gene: 4. The CDR3 is 14 amino acids.